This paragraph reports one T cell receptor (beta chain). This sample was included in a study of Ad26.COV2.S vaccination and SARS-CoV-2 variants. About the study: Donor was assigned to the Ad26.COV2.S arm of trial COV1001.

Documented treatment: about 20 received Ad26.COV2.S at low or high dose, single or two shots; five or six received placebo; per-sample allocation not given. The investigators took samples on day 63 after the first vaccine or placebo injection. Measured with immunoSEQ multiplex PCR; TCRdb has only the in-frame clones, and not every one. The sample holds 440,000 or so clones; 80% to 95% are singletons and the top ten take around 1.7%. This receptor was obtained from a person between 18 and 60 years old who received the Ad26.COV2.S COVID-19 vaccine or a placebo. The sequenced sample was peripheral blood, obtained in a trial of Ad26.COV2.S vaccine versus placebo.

In nucleotides, the CDR3 is TGTGCCAGCAGTGAACAGATTCCCTACGAGCAGTACTTC. Protein product: CASSEQIPYEQYF. V and J are TRBV6-1 and TRBJ2-7, with D unresolved. Germline V gene data show CDR1 as MNHNS and CDR2 as SASEGT. The CDR3 is 13 residues long. Trimming pared 2 bases from V and 2 bases from J, leaving 7 bases between.